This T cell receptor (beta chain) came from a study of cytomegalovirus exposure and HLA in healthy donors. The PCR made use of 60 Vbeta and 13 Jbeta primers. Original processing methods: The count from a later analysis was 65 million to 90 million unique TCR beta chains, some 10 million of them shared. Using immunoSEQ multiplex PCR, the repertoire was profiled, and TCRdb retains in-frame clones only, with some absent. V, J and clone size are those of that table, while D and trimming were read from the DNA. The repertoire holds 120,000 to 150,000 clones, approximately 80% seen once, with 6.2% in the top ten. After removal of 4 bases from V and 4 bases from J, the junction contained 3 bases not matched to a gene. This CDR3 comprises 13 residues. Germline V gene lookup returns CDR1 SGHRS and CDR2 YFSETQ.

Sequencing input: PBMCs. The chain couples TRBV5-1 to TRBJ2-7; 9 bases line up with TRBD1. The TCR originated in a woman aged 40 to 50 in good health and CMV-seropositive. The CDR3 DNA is TGCGCCAGCAGCCGGGACAGGGATTACGAGCAGTACTTC. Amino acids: CASSRDRDYEQYF. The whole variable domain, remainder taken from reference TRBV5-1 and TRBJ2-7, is KAGVTQTPRYLIKTRGQQVTLSCSPISGHRSVSWYQQTPGQGLQFLFEYFSETQRNKGNFPGRFSGRQFSNSRSEMNVSTLELGDSALYLCASSRDRDYEQYFGPGTRLTVT.